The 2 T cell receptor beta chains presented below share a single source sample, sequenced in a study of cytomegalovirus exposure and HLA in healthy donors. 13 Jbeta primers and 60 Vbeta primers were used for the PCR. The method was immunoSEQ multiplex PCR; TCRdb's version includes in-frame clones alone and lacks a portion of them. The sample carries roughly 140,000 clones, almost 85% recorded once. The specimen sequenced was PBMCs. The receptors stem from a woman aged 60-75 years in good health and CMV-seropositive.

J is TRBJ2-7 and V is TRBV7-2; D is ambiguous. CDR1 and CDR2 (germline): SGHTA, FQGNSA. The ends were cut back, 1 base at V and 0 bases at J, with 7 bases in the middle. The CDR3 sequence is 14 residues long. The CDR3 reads CASSLVTSSYEQYF. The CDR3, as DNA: TGTGCCAGCAGCTTAGTCACAAGCTCCTACGAGCAGTACTTC.

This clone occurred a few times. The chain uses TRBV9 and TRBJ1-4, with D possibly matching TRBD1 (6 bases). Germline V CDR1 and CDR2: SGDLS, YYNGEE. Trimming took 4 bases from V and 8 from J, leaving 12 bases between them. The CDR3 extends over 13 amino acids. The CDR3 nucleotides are TGTGCCAGCAGCCAGGGGAGGGAAGAAAAACTGTTTTTT. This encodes CASSQGREEKLFF.